The sequence of this T cell receptor beta chain was determined in a study of CD8 T cells in ankylosing spondylitis. Overall study findings and caveats: A TCR beta motif of roughly eight highly homologous variants seemed to mark ankylosing spondylitis blood.

This clonotype appeared many times. Its matching antigen is unknown. Construction of TCR beta libraries was performed using quantitative 5'-RACE with molecular barcodes. TCRdb reanalysed the 5' RACE reads using MiXCR and keeps one entry per CDR3 protein. Among fewer than 250,000 distinct CDR3 sequences listed, approximately 24% were seen once. The CDR3 has 13 residues. CDR1 is SGHTA, CDR2 FQGNSA, per germline. V was trimmed by 5 bases and J by 7 bases, leaving 9 bases between them. The chain links TRBV7-2 to TRBJ1-6; the D gene is possibly TRBD1 (5 bases). Sequencing used blood, either unsorted or a sorted T cell fraction (not recorded which). The clonotype was recovered from a male donor with ankylosing spondylitis or in good health (not recorded which). The CDR3 is CASSPWGNSPLHF. The CDR3 DNA is TGTGCCAGCAGCCCCTGGGGCAATTCACCCCTCCACTTT.